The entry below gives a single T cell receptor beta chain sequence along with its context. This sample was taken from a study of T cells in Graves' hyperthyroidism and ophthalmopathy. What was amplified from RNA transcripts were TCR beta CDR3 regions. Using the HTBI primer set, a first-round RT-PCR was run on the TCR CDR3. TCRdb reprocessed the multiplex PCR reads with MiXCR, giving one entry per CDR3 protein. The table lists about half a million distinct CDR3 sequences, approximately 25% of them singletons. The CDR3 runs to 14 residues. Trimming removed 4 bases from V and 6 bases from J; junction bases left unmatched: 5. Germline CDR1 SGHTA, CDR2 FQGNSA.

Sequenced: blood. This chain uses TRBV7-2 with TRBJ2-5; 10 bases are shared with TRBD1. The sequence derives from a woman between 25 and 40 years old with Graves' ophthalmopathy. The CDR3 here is CASSSRDRGKTQYF. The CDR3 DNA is TGTGCCAGCAGCTCTCGGGACAGGGGAAAGACCCAGTACTTC.